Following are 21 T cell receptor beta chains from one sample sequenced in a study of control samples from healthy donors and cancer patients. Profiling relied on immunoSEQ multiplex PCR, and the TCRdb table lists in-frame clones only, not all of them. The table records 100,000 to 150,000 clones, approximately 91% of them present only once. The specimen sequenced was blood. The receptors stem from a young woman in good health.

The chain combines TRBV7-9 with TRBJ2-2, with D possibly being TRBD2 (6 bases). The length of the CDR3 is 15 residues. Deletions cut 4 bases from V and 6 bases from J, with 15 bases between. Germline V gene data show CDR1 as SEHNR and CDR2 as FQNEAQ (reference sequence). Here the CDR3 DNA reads TGTGCCAGCAGCTCACTAGCTCTATGGCCCGGGGAGCTGTTTTTT. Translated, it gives CASSSLALWPGELFF. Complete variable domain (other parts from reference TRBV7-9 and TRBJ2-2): DTGVSQNPRHKITKRGQNVTFRCDPISEHNRLYWYRQTLGQGPEFLTYFQNEAQLEKSRLLSDRFSAERPKGSFSTLEIQRTEQGDSAMYLCASSSLALWPGELFFGEGSRLTVL.

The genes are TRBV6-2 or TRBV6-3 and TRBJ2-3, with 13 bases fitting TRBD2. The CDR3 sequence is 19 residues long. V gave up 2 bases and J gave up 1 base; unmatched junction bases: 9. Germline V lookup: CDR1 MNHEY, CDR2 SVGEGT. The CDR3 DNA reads TGTGCCAGCAGTTACCTAGTCCCCGGGACTAGCGGGGGCACAGATACGCAGTATTTT. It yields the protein CASSYLVPGTSGGTDTQYF.

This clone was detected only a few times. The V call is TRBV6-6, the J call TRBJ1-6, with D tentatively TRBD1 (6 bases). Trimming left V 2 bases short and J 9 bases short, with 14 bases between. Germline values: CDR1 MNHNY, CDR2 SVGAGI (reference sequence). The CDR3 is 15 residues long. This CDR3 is CASSYRAGEGSPLHF. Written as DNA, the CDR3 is TGTGCCAGCAGTTACCGTGCAGGGGAGGGTTCACCCCTCCACTTT.

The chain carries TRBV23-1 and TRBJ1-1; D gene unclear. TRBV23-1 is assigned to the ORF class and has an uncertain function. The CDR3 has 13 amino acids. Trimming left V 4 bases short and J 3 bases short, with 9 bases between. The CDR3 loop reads CASSRVWYTEAFF. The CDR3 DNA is TGCGCCAGCAGTCGGGTATGGTACACTGAAGCTTTCTTT.

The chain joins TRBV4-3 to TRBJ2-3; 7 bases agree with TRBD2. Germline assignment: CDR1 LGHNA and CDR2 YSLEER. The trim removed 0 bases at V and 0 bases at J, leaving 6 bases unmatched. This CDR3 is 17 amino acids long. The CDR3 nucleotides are TGCGCCAGCAGCCAAGACCCAAAGCGGGGAAGCACAGATACGCAGTATTTT. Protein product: CASSQDPKRGSTDTQYF.

The CDR3 sequence is CASRSGTFYEQYF. The CDR3 DNA is TGTGCCAGCAGGAGCGGGACCTTTTACGAGCAGTACTTC. J is TRBJ2-7 and V is TRBV2; 7 bases fit TRBD2. V was clipped by 6 bases and J by 4 bases; unmatched bases: 6. The CDR3 covers 13 residues. CDR1 and CDR2 from the germline V gene are SNHLY and FYNNEI.

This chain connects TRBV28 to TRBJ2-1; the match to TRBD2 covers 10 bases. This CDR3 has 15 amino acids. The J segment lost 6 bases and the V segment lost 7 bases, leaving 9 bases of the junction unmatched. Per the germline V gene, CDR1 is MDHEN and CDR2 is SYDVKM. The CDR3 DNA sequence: TGTGCCAGCATCATCAAAGCGGGAGGGCTCAATGAGCAGTTCTTC. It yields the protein CASIIKAGGLNEQFF.

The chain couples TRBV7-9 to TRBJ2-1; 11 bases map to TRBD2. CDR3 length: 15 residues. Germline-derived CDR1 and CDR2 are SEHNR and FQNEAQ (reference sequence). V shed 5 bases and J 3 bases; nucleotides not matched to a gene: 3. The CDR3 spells CASSAGLADYNEQFF. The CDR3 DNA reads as TGTGCCAGCAGCGCGGGACTAGCGGACTACAATGAGCAGTTCTTC.

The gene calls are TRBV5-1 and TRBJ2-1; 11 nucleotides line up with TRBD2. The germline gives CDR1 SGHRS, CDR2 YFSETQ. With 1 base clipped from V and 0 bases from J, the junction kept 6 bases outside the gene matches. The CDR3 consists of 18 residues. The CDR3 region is CASSLSSGGFSSYNEQFF. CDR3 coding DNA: TGCGCCAGCAGCTTGTCTAGCGGGGGGTTTAGCTCCTACAATGAGCAGTTCTTC. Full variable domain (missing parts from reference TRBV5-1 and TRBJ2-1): KAGVTQTPRYLIKTRGQQVTLSCSPISGHRSVSWYQQTPGQGLQFLFEYFSETQRNKGNFPGRFSGRQFSNSRSEMNVSTLELGDSALYLCASSLSSGGFSSYNEQFFGPGTRLTVL.

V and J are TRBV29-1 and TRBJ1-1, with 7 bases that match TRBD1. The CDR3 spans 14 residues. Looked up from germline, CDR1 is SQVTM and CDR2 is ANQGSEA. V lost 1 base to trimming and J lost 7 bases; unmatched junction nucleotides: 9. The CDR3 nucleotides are TGCAGCGTTGAAGGGGACCCCAGGGGGATTGAAGCTTTCTTT. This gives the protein CSVEGDPRGIEAFF.

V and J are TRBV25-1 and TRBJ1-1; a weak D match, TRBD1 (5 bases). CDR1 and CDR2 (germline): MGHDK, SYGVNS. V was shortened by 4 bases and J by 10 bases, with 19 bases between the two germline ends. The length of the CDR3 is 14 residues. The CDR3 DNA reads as TGTGCCAGCAGTGGCGGGTTCGGGACCGAGGGAGCTTTCTTT. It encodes CASSGGFGTEGAFF. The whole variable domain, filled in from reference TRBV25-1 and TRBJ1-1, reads EADIYQTPRYLVIGTGKKITLECSQTMGHDKMYWYQQDPGMELHLIHYSYGVNSTEKGDLSSESTVSRIRTEHFPLTLESARPSHTSQYLCASSGGFGTEGAFFGQGTRLTVV.

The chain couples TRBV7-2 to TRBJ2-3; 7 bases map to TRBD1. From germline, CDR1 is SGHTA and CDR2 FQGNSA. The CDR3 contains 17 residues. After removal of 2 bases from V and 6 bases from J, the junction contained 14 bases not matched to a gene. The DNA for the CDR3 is TGTGCCAGCAGCTTAACCAGGGGGACCACTCCCTCTGATACGCAGTATTTT. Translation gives CASSLTRGTTPSDTQYF.

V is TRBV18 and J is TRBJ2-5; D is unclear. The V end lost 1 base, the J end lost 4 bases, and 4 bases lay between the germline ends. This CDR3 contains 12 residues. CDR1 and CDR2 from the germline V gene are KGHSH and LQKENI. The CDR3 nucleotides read TGTGCCAGCTCACCACGGGGAGAGACCCAGTACTTC. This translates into CASSPRGETQYF.

CDR3 residues: CASSVQGFPNEKLFF. CDR3 DNA: TGTGCCAGCAGCGTACAGGGTTTCCCTAATGAAAAACTGTTTTTT. The chain combines TRBV9 with TRBJ1-4; D possibly corresponds to TRBD1 (5 bases). Germline CDR1 is SGDLS and CDR2 is YYNGEE. CDR3 length: 15 residues. V lost 1 base and J lost 3, with 10 bases in between.

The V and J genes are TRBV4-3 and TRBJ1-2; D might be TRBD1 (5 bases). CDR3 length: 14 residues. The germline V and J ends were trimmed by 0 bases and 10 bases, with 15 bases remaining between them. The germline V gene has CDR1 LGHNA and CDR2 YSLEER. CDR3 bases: TGCGCCAGCAGCCAAGAATGGGGCACAAGGAACTACACCTTC. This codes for CASSQEWGTRNYTF.

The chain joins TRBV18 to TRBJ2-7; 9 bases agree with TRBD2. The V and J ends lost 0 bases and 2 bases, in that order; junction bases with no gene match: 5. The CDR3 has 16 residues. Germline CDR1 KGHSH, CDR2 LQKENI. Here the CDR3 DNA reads TGTGCCAGCTCACCACCGATTAGCGGGGGAGCCTACGAGCAGTACTTC. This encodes CASSPPISGGAYEQYF.

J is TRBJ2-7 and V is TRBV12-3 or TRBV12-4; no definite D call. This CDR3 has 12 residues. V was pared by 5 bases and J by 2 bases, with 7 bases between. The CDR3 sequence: CASSHTTYEQYF. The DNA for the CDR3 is TGTGCCAGCAGTCACACTACCTACGAGCAGTACTTC.

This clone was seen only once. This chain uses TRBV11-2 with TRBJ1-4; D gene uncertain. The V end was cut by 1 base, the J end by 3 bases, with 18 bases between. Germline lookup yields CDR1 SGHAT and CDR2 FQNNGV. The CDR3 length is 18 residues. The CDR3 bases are TGTGCCAGCAGCTTAGGGTCAGGCCGCATTTTTGCTAATGAAAAACTGTTTTTT. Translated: CASSLGSGRIFANEKLFF.

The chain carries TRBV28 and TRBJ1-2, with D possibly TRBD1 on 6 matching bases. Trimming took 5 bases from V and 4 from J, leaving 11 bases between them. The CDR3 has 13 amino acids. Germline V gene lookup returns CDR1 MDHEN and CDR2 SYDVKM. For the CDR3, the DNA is TGTGCCAGCAGTCCCCAGGGGCTCTATGGCTACACCTTC. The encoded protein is CASSPQGLYGYTF.

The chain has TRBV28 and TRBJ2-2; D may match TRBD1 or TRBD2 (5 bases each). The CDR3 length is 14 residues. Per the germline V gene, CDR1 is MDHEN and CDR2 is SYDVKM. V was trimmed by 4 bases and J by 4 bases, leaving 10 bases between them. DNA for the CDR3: TGTGCCAGCAGTTGGGGTGGGGGCACCGGGGAGCTGTTTTTT. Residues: CASSWGGGTGELFF.

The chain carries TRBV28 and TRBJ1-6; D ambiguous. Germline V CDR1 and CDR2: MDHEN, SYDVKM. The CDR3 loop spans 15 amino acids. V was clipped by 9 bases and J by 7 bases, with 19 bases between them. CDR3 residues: CASSKAPVENSPLHF. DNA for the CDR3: TGTGCCAGTAGTAAGGCCCCGGTGGAAAATTCACCCCTCCACTTT.